This TCR beta chain is from a study of T cells expressing NK-cell markers. Germline V CDR1 and CDR2: SGHDN, FVKESK. The CDR3 has 14 amino acids. TCRdb reprocessed the 5' RACE reads and keeps a single row for each CDR3 protein, giving no DNA. This repertoire includes approximately 150,000 distinct CDR3 sequences. The sequenced sample was blood T cells: a sorted CD56 or NKG2C T cell subset, CD4+ or CD8+ T cells, or bulk PBMC T cells (not recorded which). This chain uses TRBV14 with TRBJ2-1; TCRdb indicates TRBD2, and absent DNA this call remains unverified. The TCR sequence derives from a man aged 18-30 years in good health. CDR3 sequence: CASSQVTTYNEQFF.